A selection of T cell receptor beta chains follows, all from one sample in a study of patients and donors after allogeneic stem cell transplantation. TCRdb recomputed calls from the RT-PCR reads with MiXCR, one row per CDR3 protein. The sample records about 160,000 distinct CDR3 sequences, 24% being singletons. The sample comprised blood, either unsorted or a sorted T cell fraction (not recorded which). These receptors were taken from a human donor who was either an allogeneic HSCT recipient or a stem cell or donor lymphocyte infusion donor (not recorded which). It is not recorded whose cells these are; they may come from a transplant donor. Each CDR3 is given without its conserved first and last residue.

CDR3 protein	V gene	J gene
ASSQKGIEEKLF	TRBV3-1	TRBJ1-4
SARGVWGQDNEKLF	TRBV20-1	TRBJ1-4
ASSQQGSYGYT	TRBV28	TRBJ1-2
ASSARQGAGTEAF	TRBV12-3/TRBV12-4	TRBJ1-1
ASSFWGQGGNQPQH	TRBV21-1	TRBJ1-5
SAQLAISHKTYNEQF	TRBV20-1	TRBJ2-1
ASSLLAGGPWNIQY	TRBV12-3/TRBV12-4	TRBJ2-4
ASSQGTGAAQPQH	TRBV4-3	TRBJ1-5
ASSPWRGQETQY	TRBV12-3/TRBV12-4	TRBJ2-5
ASSVQSRETEAF	TRBV6-1	TRBJ1-1
ASSLGGQLTYNEQF	TRBV7-9	TRBJ2-1
ASSLAGGQETQY	TRBV12-3/TRBV12-4	TRBJ2-5
SAMVGANTGELF	TRBV20-1	TRBJ2-2
ASSSGLAPYNEQF	TRBV13	TRBJ2-1
ASSVLSGDGYT	TRBV9	TRBJ1-2
AWSAGQASNQPQH	TRBV30	TRBJ1-5
ASSVDVSGNTIY	TRBV9	TRBJ1-3
ASSLVGVAGGTEAF	TRBV11-2	TRBJ1-1
ASSERGGISGNTIY	TRBV6-1	TRBJ1-3
ASGTRGEAF	TRBV2	TRBJ1-1
ASSPSEGPYEQY	TRBV5-1	TRBJ2-7
ASSPRQGSPYNEQF	TRBV5-1	TRBJ2-1
ASSQNGIPNQPQH	TRBV4-1	TRBJ1-5
ASSRDRPFGQNIQY	TRBV7-9	TRBJ2-4
SAQTSGNQPQH	TRBV20-1	TRBJ1-5